This is a list of T cell receptor beta chains from one sample in a study of T cells expressing NK-cell markers. TCRdb derives one entry per CDR3 protein from the 5' RACE reads, leaving out DNA. Here the sample table reports around 180,000 distinct CDR3 sequences. The sequenced sample was blood T cells: a sorted CD56 or NKG2C T cell subset, CD4+ or CD8+ T cells, or bulk PBMC T cells (not recorded which). Receptors were obtained from a man aged 18-69 years in good health. The CDR3 runs from the conserved cysteine through the conserved F or W.

J: TRBJ2-7
V: TRBV14
CDR3: CASSLRDRYYEQYF

J: TRBJ1-1
V: TRBV5-4
CDR3: CASSLGAPRGVTEAFF

J: TRBJ2-3
V: TRBV6-5
CDR3: CASSYSRDRGPDTQYF

J: TRBJ2-5
V: TRBV27
CDR3: CASSLSSGGLQETQYF

J: TRBJ1-3
V: TRBV7-9
CDR3: CAPGTRAENTIYF

J: TRBJ1-4
V: TRBV25-1
CDR3: CASSPGREGEKLFF

J: TRBJ2-7
V: TRBV7-9
CDR3: CASSQEDFSYEQYF

J: TRBJ2-7
V: TRBV13
CDR3: CASSTTLAGQSSYEQYF

J: TRBJ1-2
V: TRBV7-2
CDR3: CASSLTASLLLYYGYTF

J: TRBJ2-7
V: TRBV10-3
CDR3: CAISESTLAGGLEQYF

J: TRBJ2-1
V: TRBV2
CDR3: CASNRDRGRNEQFF

J: TRBJ2-4
V: TRBV28
CDR3: CASAGTTTKNIQYF

J: TRBJ2-1
V: TRBV9
CDR3: CASSEISTPSSYNEQFF

J: TRBJ2-5
V: TRBV16
CDR3: CASSHLGETQYF

J: TRBJ1-2
V: TRBV29-1
CDR3: CSVEFLQEANYGYTF

J: TRBJ1-2
V: TRBV9
CDR3: CASSALAVGSGYTF

J: TRBJ2-7
V: TRBV7-8
CDR3: CASTESGQGAVGQYF

J: TRBJ1-3
V: TRBV9
CDR3: CASSVLDRHSGNTIYF

J: TRBJ1-4
V: TRBV5-1
CDR3: CASSPDLRDRAGEKLFF

J: TRBJ2-1
V: TRBV11-2
CDR3: CASSLGSSGGNEQFF

J: TRBJ1-1
V: TRBV28
CDR3: CASSFWRGQVNTEAFF

J: TRBJ2-5
V: TRBV9
CDR3: CASSVEARTSQETQYF

J: TRBJ2-7
V: TRBV27
CDR3: CASSLGRATSYEQYF

J: TRBJ2-7
V: TRBV15
CDR3: CATSRTFGGYYEQYF

J: TRBJ2-3
V: TRBV7-9
CDR3: CASSARSAVDTQYF

J: TRBJ2-5
V: TRBV6-4
CDR3: CASSRQGNVIPFGQETQYF

J: TRBJ2-7
V: TRBV24-1
CDR3: CATSDGNYEQYF

J: TRBJ2-7
V: TRBV15
CDR3: CATSRYRDRGPEQYF

J: TRBJ2-3
V: TRBV28
CDR3: CASSYPRGYQRGTGDTQYF

J: TRBJ1-5
V: TRBV5-5
CDR3: CASSTHRPQHF

J: TRBJ2-1
V: TRBV15
CDR3: CATSREGGFYNEQFF

J: TRBJ1-3
V: TRBV12-3/TRBV12-4
CDR3: CASSSQGNTIYF

J: TRBJ1-3
V: TRBV2
CDR3: CASSINSGNTIYF

J: TRBJ2-7
V: TRBV27
CDR3: CASGEVWGEQYF

J: TRBJ2-7
V: TRBV27
CDR3: CASRGTGGRPYEQYF

J: TRBJ2-7
V: TRBV15
CDR3: CATSRHVEQYF